This entry lists 7 T cell receptor beta chains sequenced from one sample in a study of shared T cell receptors in the human thymus. TCRdb's copy holds only in-frame clones and misses some; the assay was immunoSEQ multiplex PCR. The sample carries roughly 560,000 clones, roughly 74% recorded once. These data were also filed under a second study, of human thymus T cells.

The sequenced material came from thymocytes. Receptor source: a boy younger than two with a congenital heart defect.

The J gene is TRBJ2-1, the V gene TRBV29-1; D perhaps matches TRBD2 (5 bases). Trimming removed 1 base at V and 3 bases at J, with 7 bases between. Germline values: CDR1 SQVTM, CDR2 ANQGSEA. The CDR3 runs 13 residues. CDR3 residues: CSVEGAVYNEQFF. The CDR3 coding sequence is TGCAGCGTTGAAGGAGCGGTCTACAATGAGCAGTTCTTC.

Only a few counts were recorded for this clone. The rearrangement uses TRBV2 and TRBJ2-3; 10 nucleotides agree with TRBD2. Trimming removed 5 bases from V and 1 base from J; junction bases left unmatched: 3. Per germline, CDR1 SNHLY and CDR2 FYNNEI. The CDR3 is 15 residues long. CDR3 sequence: CASSLAGGGTDTQYF. The CDR3 bases are TGTGCCAGCAGTTTAGCGGGAGGTGGCACAGATACGCAGTATTTT.

This rearrangement joins TRBV27 to TRBJ2-3, with 13 nucleotides matching TRBD2. The CDR3 runs to 17 residues. The ends lost 4 bases at V and 4 bases at J; junction bases unmatched: 8. CDR1 MNHEY and CDR2 SMNVEV come from the germline V gene (reference sequence). CDR3 loop: CASSSPGLAGKPDTQYF. The CDR3 coding sequence is TGTGCCAGCAGTTCCCCGGGACTAGCGGGAAAGCCAGATACGCAGTATTTT.

This clone was seen only a few times. This chain links TRBV6-5 with TRBJ2-5, with a possible D match to TRBD1 (6 bases). Trimming removed 6 bases at V and 4 bases at J, with 15 bases between. Per germline, CDR1 MNHEY and CDR2 SVGAGI. CDR3 length: 14 amino acids. The CDR3 sequence: CASSPQDSRETQYF. In nucleotides, the CDR3 is TGTGCCAGCAGCCCCCAGGACAGCCGAGAGACCCAGTACTTC.

The CDR3 DNA reads TGCGCCAGCAGCCTCAGGGGGAAAGAGACCCAGTACTTC. Amino acid sequence: CASSLRGKETQYF. V gene TRBV4-3 combines with J gene TRBJ2-5; 7 bases map to TRBD1. V trimming: 4 bases; J trimming: 3 bases; junction bases outside the gene matches: 2. The CDR3 spans 13 residues. Germline CDR1 and CDR2: LGHNA and YSLEER.

This clone was observed a handful of times. The chain carries TRBV12-5 and TRBJ2-3; 10 bases are a match to TRBD2. The CDR3 sequence is 18 residues long. V gave up 6 bases and J gave up 4 bases; unmatched junction bases: 16. Germline lookup yields CDR1 LGHNT and CDR2 FRNRAP. The CDR3 DNA reads as TGTGCTAGTGGAATGCCTGTAAGGACTAGCGGCCTCCCAGATACGCAGTATTTT. Its protein is CASGMPVRTSGLPDTQYF.

This clone was seen a handful of times. This rearrangement joins TRBV28 to TRBJ2-7; 8 bases match TRBD1. The germline CDR1 and CDR2 sequences are MDHEN and SYDVKM. Trimming removed 6 bases from V and 2 bases from J; junction bases left unmatched: 9. CDR3 length equals 15 residues. CDR3 DNA sequence: TGTGCCAGCAGCCCAGGGGGCAGGGGGGCCTACGAGCAGTACTTC. Its translation is CASSPGGRGAYEQYF.